This TCR beta chain was obtained from a study of blood T cell repertoires in COVID-19. This clone was detected ten times or more. The study recruited people aged roughly 18 to 95 years across about two dozen US areas. Clinical history as reported by participants underpinned cohort assignment. As processed by the authors: Amplification of reference gene primers was used by the study to estimate nucleated cell counts. The assay was immunoSEQ multiplex PCR, and TCRdb's table has in-frame clones only and misses some. That table is the source of V, J and clone size, and D and trimming were worked out from the DNA. In the table there are under 450,000 clones, about 89% of which are singletons. The specimen sequenced was PBMCs or T cells enriched from blood (not recorded which). This receptor was obtained from a man between 25 and 39 years old who had recovered from COVID-19.

DNA for the CDR3: TGTGCCAGCAGCTCCGATGGCATCCTGTGGGGACAGCGGCGATCACCCCTCCACTTT. The encoded protein is CASSSDGILWGQRRSPLHF. V gene TRBV5-4 combines with J gene TRBJ1-6; 7 nucleotides agree with TRBD1. Per germline, CDR1 SGHNT and CDR2 YYREEE (reference sequence). The CDR3 loop spans 19 amino acids. The J segment lost 10 bases and the V segment lost 3 bases, leaving 22 bases of the junction unmatched.